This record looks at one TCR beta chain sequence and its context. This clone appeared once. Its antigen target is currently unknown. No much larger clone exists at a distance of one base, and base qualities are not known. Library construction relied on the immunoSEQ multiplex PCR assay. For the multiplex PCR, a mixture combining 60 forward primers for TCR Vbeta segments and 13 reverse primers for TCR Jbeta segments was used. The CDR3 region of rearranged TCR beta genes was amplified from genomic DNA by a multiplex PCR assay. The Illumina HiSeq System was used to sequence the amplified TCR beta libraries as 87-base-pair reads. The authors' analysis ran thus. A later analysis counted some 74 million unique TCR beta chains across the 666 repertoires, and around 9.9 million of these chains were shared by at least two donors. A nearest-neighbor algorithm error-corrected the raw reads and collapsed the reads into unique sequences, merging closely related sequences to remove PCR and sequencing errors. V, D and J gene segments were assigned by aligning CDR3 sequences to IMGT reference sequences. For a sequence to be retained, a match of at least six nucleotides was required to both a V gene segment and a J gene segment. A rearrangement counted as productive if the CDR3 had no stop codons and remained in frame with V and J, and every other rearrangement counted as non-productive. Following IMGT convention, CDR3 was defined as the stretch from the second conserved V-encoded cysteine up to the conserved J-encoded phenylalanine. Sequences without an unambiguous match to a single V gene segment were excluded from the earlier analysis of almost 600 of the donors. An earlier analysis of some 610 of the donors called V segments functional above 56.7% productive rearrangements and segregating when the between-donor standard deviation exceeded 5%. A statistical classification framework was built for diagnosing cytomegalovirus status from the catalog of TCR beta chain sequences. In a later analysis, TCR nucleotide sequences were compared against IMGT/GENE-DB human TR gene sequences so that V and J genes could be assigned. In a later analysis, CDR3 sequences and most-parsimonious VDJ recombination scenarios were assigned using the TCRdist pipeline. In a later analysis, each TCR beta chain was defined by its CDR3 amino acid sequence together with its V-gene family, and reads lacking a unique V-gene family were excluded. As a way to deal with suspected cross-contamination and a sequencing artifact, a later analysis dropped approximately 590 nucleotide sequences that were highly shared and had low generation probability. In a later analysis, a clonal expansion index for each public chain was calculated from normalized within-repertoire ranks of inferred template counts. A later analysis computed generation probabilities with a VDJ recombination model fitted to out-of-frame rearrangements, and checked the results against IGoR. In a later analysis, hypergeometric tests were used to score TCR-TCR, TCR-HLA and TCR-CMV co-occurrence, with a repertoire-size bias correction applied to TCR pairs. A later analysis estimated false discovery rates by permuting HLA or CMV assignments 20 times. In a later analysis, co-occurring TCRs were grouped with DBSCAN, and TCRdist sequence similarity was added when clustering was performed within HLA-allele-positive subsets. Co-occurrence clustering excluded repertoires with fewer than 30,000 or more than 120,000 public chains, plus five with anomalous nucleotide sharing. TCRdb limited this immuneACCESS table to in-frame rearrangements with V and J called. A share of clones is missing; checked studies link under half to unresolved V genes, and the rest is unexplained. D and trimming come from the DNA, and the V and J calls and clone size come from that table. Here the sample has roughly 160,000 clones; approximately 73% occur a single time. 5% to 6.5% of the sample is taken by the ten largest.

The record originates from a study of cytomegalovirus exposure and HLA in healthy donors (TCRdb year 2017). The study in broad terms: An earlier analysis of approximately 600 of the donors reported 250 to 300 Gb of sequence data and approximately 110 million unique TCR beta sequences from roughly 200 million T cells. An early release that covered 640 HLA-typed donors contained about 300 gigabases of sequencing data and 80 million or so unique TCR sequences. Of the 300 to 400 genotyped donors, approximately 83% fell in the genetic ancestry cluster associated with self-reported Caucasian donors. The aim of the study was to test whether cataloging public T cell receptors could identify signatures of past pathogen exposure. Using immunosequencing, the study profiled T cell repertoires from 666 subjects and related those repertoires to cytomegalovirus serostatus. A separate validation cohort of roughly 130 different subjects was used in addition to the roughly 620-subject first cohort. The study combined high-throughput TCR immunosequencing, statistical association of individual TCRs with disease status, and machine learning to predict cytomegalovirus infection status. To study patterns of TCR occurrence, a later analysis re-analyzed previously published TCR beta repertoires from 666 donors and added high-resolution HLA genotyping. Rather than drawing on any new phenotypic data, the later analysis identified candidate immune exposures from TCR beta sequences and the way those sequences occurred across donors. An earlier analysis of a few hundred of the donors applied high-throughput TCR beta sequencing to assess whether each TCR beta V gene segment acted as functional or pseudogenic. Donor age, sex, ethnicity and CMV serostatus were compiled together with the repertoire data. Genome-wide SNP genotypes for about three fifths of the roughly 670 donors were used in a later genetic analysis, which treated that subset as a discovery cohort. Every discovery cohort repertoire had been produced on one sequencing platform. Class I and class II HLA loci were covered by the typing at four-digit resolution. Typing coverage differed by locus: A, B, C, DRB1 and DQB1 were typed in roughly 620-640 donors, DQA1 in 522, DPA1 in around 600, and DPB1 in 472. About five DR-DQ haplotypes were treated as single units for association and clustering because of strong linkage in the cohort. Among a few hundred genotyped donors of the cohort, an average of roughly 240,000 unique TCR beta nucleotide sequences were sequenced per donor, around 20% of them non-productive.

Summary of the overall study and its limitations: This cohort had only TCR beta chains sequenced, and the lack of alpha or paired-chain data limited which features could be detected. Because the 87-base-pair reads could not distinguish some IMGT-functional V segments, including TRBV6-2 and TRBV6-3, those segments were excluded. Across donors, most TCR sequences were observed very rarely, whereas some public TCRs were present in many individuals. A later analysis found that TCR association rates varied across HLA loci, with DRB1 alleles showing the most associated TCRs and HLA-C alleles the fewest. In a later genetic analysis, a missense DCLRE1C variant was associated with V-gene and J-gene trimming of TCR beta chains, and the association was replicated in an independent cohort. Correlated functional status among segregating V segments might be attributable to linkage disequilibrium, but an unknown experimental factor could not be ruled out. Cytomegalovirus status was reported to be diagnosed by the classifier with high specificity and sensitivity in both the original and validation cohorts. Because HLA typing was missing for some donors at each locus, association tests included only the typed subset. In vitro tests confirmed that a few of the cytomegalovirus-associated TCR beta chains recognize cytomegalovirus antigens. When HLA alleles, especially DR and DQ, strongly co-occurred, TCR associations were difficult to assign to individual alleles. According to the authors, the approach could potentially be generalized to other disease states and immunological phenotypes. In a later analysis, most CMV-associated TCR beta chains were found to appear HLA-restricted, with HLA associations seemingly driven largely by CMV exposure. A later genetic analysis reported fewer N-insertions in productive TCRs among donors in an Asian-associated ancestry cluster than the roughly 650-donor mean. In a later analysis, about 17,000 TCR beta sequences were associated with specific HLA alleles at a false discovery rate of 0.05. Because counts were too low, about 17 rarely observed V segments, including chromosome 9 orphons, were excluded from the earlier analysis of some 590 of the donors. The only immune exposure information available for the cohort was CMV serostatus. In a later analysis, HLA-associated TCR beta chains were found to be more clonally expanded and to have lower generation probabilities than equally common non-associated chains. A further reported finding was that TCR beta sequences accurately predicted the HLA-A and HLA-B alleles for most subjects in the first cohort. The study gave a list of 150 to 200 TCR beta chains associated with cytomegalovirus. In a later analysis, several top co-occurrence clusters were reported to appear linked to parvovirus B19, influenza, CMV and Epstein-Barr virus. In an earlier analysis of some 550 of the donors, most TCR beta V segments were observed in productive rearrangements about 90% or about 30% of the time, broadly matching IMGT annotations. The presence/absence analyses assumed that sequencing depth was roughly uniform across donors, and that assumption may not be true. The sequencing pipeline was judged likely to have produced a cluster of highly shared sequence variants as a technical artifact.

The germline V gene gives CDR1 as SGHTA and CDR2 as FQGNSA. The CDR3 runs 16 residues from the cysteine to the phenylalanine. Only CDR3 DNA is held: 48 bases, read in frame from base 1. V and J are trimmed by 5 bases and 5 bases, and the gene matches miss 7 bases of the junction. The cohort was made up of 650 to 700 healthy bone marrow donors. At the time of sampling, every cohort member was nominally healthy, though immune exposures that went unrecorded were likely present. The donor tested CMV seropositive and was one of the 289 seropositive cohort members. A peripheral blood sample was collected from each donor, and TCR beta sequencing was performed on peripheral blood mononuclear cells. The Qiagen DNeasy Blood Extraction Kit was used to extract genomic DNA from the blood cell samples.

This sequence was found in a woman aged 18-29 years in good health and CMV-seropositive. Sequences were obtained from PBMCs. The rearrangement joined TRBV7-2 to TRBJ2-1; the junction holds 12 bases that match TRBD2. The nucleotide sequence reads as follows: TGTGCCAGCAGCCCACCTAGCGGGGGGGTCCACAATGAGCAGTTCTTC. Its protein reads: CASSPPSGGVHNEQFF.